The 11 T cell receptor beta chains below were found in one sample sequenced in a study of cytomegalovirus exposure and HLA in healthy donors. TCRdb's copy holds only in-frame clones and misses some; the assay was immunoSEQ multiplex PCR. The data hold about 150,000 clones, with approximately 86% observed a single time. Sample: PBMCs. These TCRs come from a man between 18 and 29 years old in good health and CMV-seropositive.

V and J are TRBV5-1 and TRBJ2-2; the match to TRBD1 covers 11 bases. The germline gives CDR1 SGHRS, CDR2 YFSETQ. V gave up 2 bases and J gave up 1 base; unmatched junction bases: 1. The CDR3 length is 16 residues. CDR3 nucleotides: TGCGCCAGCAGCTTCGGGACAGGGGGGAACACCGGGGAGCTGTTTTTT. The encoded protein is CASSFGTGGNTGELFF.

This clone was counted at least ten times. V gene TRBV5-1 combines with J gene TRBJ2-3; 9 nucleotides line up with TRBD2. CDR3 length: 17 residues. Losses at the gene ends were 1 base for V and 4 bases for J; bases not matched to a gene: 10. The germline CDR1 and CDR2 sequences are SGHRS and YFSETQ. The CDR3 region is CASSLWREGREADTQYF. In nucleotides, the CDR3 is TGCGCCAGCAGCTTGTGGCGGGAGGGCCGGGAAGCAGATACGCAGTATTTT. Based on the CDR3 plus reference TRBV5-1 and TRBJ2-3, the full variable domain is KAGVTQTPRYLIKTRGQQVTLSCSPISGHRSVSWYQQTPGQGLQFLFEYFSETQRNKGNFPGRFSGRQFSNSRSEMNVSTLELGDSALYLCASSLWREGREADTQYFGPGTRLTVL.

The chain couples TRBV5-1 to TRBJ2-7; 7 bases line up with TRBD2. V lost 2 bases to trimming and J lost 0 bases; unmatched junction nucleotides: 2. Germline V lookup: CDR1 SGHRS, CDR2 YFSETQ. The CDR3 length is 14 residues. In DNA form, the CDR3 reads TGCGCCAGCAGCTTTGGCGGGAGCTCCTACGAGCAGTACTTC. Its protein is CASSFGGSSYEQYF.

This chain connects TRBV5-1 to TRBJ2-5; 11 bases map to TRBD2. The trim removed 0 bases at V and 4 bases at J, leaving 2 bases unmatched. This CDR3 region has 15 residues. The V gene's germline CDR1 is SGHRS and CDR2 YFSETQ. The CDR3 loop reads CASSLGLAGGETQYF. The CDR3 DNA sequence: TGCGCCAGCAGCTTGGGGCTAGCGGGGGGAGAGACCCAGTACTTC.

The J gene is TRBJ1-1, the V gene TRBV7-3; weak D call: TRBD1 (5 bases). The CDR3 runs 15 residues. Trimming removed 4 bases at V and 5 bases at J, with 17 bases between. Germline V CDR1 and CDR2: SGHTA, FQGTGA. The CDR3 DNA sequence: TGTGCCAGCAGCTCTTGGCCCGGGGGTAATACTGAAGCTTTCTTT. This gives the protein CASSSWPGGNTEAFF.

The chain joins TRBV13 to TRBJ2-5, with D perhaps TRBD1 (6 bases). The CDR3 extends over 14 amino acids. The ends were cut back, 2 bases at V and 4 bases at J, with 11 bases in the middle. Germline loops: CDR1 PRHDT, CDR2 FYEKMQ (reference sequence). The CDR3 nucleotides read TGTGCCAGCAGCTTACAGGGGCCCCGAGAGACCCAGTACTTC. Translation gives CASSLQGPRETQYF.

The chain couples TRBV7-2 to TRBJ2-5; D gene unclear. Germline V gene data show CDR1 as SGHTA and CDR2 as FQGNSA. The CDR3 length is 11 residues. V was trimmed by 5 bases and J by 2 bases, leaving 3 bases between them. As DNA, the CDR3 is TGTGCCAGCAGCCCTCAAGAGACCCAGTACTTC. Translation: CASSPQETQYF.

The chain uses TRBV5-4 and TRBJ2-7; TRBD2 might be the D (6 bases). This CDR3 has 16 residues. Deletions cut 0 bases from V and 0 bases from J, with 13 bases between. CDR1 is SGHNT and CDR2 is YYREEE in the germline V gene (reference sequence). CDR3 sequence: CASSLGASDSSYEQYF. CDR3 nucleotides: TGTGCCAGCAGCTTGGGGGCTAGCGATTCCTCCTACGAGCAGTACTTC.

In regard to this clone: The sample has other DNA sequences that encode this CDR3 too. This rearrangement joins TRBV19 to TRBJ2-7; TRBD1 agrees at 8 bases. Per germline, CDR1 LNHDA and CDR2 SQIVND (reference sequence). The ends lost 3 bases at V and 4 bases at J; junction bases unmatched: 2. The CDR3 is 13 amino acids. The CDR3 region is CASSIDRGYEQYF. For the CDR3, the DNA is TGTGCCAGTAGTATCGACAGGGGATACGAGCAGTACTTC. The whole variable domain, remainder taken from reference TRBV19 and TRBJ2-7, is DGGITQSPKYLFRKEGQNVTLSCEQNLNHDAMYWYRQDPGQGLRLIYYSQIVNDFQKGDIAEGYSVSREKKESFPLTVTSAQKNPTAFYLCASSIDRGYEQYFGPGTRLTVT.

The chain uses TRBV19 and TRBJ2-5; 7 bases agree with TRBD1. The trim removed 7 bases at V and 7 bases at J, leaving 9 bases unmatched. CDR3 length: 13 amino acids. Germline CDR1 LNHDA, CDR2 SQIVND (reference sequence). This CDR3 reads CASTLGQVGTQYF. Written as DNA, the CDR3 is TGTGCCAGTACCCTAGGACAGGTAGGGACCCAGTACTTC.

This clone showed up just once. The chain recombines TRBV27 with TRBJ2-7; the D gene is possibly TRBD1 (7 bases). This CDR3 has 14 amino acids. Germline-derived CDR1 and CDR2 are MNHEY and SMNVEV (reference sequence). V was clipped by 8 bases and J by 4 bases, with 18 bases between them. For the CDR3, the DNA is TGTGCCAGCGCGGGGACAGTATCTTTTTACGAGCAGTACTTC. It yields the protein CASAGTVSFYEQYF.